The 18 T cell receptor beta chains below come from one sample, sequenced in a study of blood T cell repertoires in COVID-19. Generated by immunoSEQ multiplex PCR, the TCRdb table keeps only in-frame clones and is missing some. The repertoire has roughly 150,000 clones, 75% to 85% of them found once; the top ten carry 7.2%. The sample comprised peripheral blood. All receptors derive from a woman between 50 and 59 years old in a cohort sampled during active or convalescent COVID-19.

The V call is TRBV7-3, the J call TRBJ2-5, with 7 bases that match TRBD2. V trimming: 4 bases; J trimming: 6 bases; junction bases outside the gene matches: 5. The CDR3 consists of 13 residues. Germline V gene sequence: CDR1 SGHTA, CDR2 FQGTGA. CDR3 nucleotide sequence: TGTGCCAGCAGCTCAAGCGGGGAGAAGACCCAGTACTTC. It specifies CASSSSGEKTQYF. Filled out from reference TRBV7-3 and TRBJ2-5, the complete variable domain reads GAGVSQTPSNKVTEKGKYVELRCDPISGHTALYWYRQSLGQGPEFLIYFQGTGAADDSGLPNDRFFAVRPEGSVSTLKIQRTERGDSAVYLCASSSSGEKTQYFGPGTRLLVL.

This chain connects TRBV7-9 to TRBJ2-5; 7 nucleotides line up with TRBD2. The CDR3 length is 16 residues. J was trimmed by 2 bases and V by 1 base; bases with no gene match: 7. Germline V gene sequence: CDR1 SEHNR, CDR2 FQNEAQ (reference sequence). CDR3 coding DNA: TGTGCCAGCAGCTTAGGAGGGGTGCGGGGGCAAGAGACCCAGTACTTC. Translating gives CASSLGGVRGQETQYF. The complete variable domain, with remaining parts taken from reference TRBV7-9 and TRBJ2-5, reads DTGVSQNPRHKITKRGQNVTFRCDPISEHNRLYWYRQTLGQGPEFLTYFQNEAQLEKSRLLSDRFSAERPKGSFSTLEIQRTEQGDSAMYLCASSLGGVRGQETQYFGPGTRLLVL.

The rearrangement uses TRBV7-9 and TRBJ1-2, with 12 bases that match TRBD1. The CDR3 is 19 residues long. Losses at the gene ends were 1 base for V and 3 bases for J; bases not matched to a gene: 12. The germline V gene has CDR1 SEHNR and CDR2 FQNEAQ (reference sequence). DNA for the CDR3: TGTGCCAGCAGCTTAGTTTCGGGGACAGGGGGCGTCGACTACTATGGCTACACCTTC. As protein: CASSLVSGTGGVDYYGYTF. Filled out from reference TRBV7-9 and TRBJ1-2, the complete variable domain reads DTGVSQNPRHKITKRGQNVTFRCDPISEHNRLYWYRQTLGQGPEFLTYFQNEAQLEKSRLLSDRFSAERPKGSFSTLEIQRTEQGDSAMYLCASSLVSGTGGVDYYGYTFGSGTRLTVV.

In the case of this clone: The same CDR3 can be traced to other DNA sequences in this sample. The chain has TRBV7-2 and TRBJ2-5; D might be TRBD1 (5 bases). The length of the CDR3 is 13 residues. Trimming shortened V by 2 bases and J by 5 bases, and 9 bases separated the two germline ends. Per germline, CDR1 SGHTA and CDR2 FQGNSA. The CDR3 is CASSLRQGETQYF. CDR3 nucleotide sequence: TGTGCCAGCAGCTTAAGGCAGGGTGAGACCCAGTACTTC.

CDR3 residues: CATSDFLGSDGYTF. CDR3 sequence (DNA): TGTGCCACCAGTGATTTTCTGGGGAGTGATGGCTACACCTTC. This sequence joins TRBV24-1 and TRBJ1-2, with D hard to call. This CDR3 region has 14 residues. Germline CDR1 is KGHDR and CDR2 is SFDVKD. V was trimmed by 1 base and J by 6 bases, leaving 11 bases between them.

The rearrangement joins TRBV10-1 to TRBJ2-4; D is perhaps TRBD1 (6 bases). The CDR3 has 13 amino acids. The germline gives CDR1 WNHNN, CDR2 SYGVQD (reference sequence). V was trimmed by 2 bases and J by 8 bases, leaving 10 bases between them. CDR3 amino acids: CASSETGHDIQYF. DNA for the CDR3: TGCGCCAGCAGTGAGACGGGACATGACATTCAGTACTTC.

The V and J genes are TRBV19 and TRBJ2-7; 8 bases are a match to TRBD1. Germline V CDR1 and CDR2: LNHDA, SQIVND (reference sequence). The CDR3 runs 15 residues. V shed 3 bases and J 1 base; nucleotides not matched to a gene: 5. The CDR3 is CASSIGTGYSYEQYF. The CDR3 DNA follows: TGTGCCAGTAGTATCGGGACAGGTTATTCCTACGAGCAGTACTTC.

In regard to this clone: The sample has other DNA sequences that encode this CDR3 too. The chain combines TRBV27 with TRBJ1-5; possible D gene TRBD1, 6 bases. CDR1 is MNHEY, CDR2 SMNVEV, per germline (reference sequence). This CDR3 spans 14 amino acids. Trimming took off 1 base at V and 4 bases at J, with 8 bases between the two ends. Written as DNA, the CDR3 is TGTGCCAGCAGTTTATTGGGGGCAAATCAGCCCCAGCATTTT. Residues: CASSLLGANQPQHF.

The chain is built from TRBV10-1 and TRBJ2-1, with TRBD2 matching over 11 bases. This CDR3 contains 16 residues. The ends lost 2 bases at V and 10 bases at J; junction bases unmatched: 10. Germline-derived CDR1 and CDR2 are WNHNN and SYGVQD (reference sequence). This chain's CDR3 is CASSEEVAGGYMEQFF. In nucleotides, the CDR3 is TGCGCCAGCAGTGAGGAGGTAGCGGGGGGGTATATGGAGCAGTTCTTC.

J is TRBJ2-7 and V is TRBV27; D may be TRBD2 (5 bases). The CDR3 has 15 residues. V was shortened by 5 bases and J by 0 bases, with 14 bases between the two germline ends. Germline CDR1 is MNHEY and CDR2 is SMNVEV (reference sequence). This CDR3 is CASSPRLSFSYEQYF. The CDR3 DNA follows: TGTGCCAGCAGTCCCCGACTATCCTTCTCCTACGAGCAGTACTTC.

V and J are TRBV30 and TRBJ1-1; a possible D gene is TRBD1 (6 bases). V was pared by 1 base and J by 10 bases, with 13 bases between. The CDR3 spans 12 residues. Looked up from germline, CDR1 is GTSNPN and CDR2 is SVGIG (reference sequence). For the CDR3, the DNA is TGTGCCTGGAGTGGACAGGAAATCGGAGCTTTCTTT. It is translated as CAWSGQEIGAFF. The variable domain in full, with the rest retrieved from reference TRBV30 and TRBJ1-1, is SQTIHQWPATLVQPVGSPLSLECTVEGTSNPNLYWYRQAAGRGLQLLFYSVGIGQISSEVPQNLSASRPQDRQFILSSKKLLLSDSGFYLCAWSGQEIGAFFGQGTRLTVV.

This clone came up a few times. This chain joins TRBV28 and TRBJ1-5; 7 bases line up with TRBD1. V shed 8 bases, J shed 2 bases, and the junction held 6 bases outside the gene matches. The CDR3 runs 14 residues. The germline V gene has CDR1 MDHEN and CDR2 SYDVKM. The CDR3 loop is CASDRATRNQPQHF. CDR3 in DNA: TGTGCCAGCGACAGGGCCACTCGCAATCAGCCCCAGCATTTT.

The V call is TRBV7-9, the J call TRBJ2-6; D is unresolved. Germline CDR1 reads SEHNR; CDR2 reads FQNEAQ (reference sequence). The CDR3 is 17 amino acids. Deletions cut 1 base from V and 1 base from J, with 11 bases between. CDR3 in DNA: TGTGCCAGCAGCTTAGAGCGCGCCATTTCTGGGGCCAACGTCCTGACTTTC. Its translation is CASSLERAISGANVLTF.

This clone appeared a single time. This rearrangement joins TRBV10-3 to TRBJ1-1; 9 positions agree with TRBD1. CDR3 length: 13 residues. Germline CDR1 reads ENHRY; CDR2 reads SYGVKD. V gave up 10 bases and J gave up 4 bases; unmatched junction bases: 7. The CDR3 loop reads CATGQGFGTEAFF. CDR3 in DNA: TGTGCCACCGGACAGGGGTTCGGCACTGAAGCTTTCTTT.

V is TRBV3-1 (or the pseudogene TRBV3-2) and J is TRBJ1-6, with unresolved D. V was clipped by 0 bases and J by 5 bases, with 8 bases between them. The germline gives CDR1 LGHDT, CDR2 YNNKEL (reference sequence). The CDR3 has 15 residues. In DNA, the CDR3 is TGTGCCAGCAGCCAAGAGGAGGATGATAATTCACCCCTCCACTTT. Amino acids: CASSQEEDDNSPLHF.

The rearrangement joins TRBV6-1 to TRBJ2-7; TRBD1 is a possible D gene (5 bases). CDR1 and CDR2 (germline): MNHNS, SASEGT. The CDR3 loop spans 16 amino acids. V lost 0 bases and J 9 bases, leaving 21 bases between the germline ends. The CDR3 DNA reads TGTGCCAGCAGTGAAGCGGCGGCAGGGCTGCCTACGAGGCAGTACTTC. Its protein is CASSEAAAGLPTRQYF.

The rearrangement joins TRBV19 to TRBJ2-1; 11 nucleotides align to TRBD2. V gave up 2 bases and J gave up 4 bases; unmatched junction bases: 7. Per germline, CDR1 LNHDA and CDR2 SQIVND (reference sequence). This CDR3 comprises 17 residues. CDR3 nucleotide sequence: TGTGCCAGTAGTATATCCCAGACTAGCGGGGCTTACAATGAGCAGTTCTTC. Protein sequence: CASSISQTSGAYNEQFF.

The chain has TRBV10-3 and TRBJ2-5; 13 nucleotides agree with TRBD2. There are 16 residues in the CDR3. The V gene's germline CDR1 is ENHRY and CDR2 SYGVKD. Trimming removed 6 bases from V and 2 bases from J; junction bases left unmatched: 6. CDR3 residues: CAIRRGLAGTQETQYF. DNA of the CDR3: TGTGCCATCAGGAGGGGACTAGCGGGGACTCAAGAGACCCAGTACTTC.